This record covers a single T cell receptor (beta chain). The antigen remains unidentified. This sample was taken from a study of T-cell reconstitution after alpha-beta-depleted transplantation in children. The study, taken as a whole, reports: Recipient T cells and thymic progenitors that survived were the source of the high TCRbeta diversity seen at day 60 in some patients. At around two months after transplant, the alpha-beta T cells were reportedly derived from several hundred expanded clones that came from non-depleted graft cells. T-cell counts and diversity at one year post-transplant came mainly from newly produced T cells.

Preparing the TCRbeta library involved the use of unique molecular identifiers. TCRdb used MiXCR to reprocess the PCR reads, holding one entry per CDR3 protein. The sample records some 200,000 distinct CDR3 sequences, around 8.4% being singletons. This specimen was PBMCs, mostly from graft donor cells, taken 360 days after TCRalphabeta/CD19-depleted stem cell transplant. This receptor was obtained from a male patient aged 2 to 10 who had a stem cell transplant for acute myeloid leukemia, so the T cells may come from the graft donor.

The CDR3 DNA is TGTGCCACCAGTGACCCCGGGACTTTCAGCTCCTACGAGCAGTACGTC. Translated, it gives CATSDPGTFSSYEQYV. The rearrangement uses TRBV24-1 and TRBJ2-7; D perhaps matches TRBD2 (6 bases). Germline V gene lookup returns CDR1 KGHDR and CDR2 SFDVKD. The CDR3 totals 16 residues. Trimming took off 4 bases at V and 0 bases at J, with 15 bases between the two ends.